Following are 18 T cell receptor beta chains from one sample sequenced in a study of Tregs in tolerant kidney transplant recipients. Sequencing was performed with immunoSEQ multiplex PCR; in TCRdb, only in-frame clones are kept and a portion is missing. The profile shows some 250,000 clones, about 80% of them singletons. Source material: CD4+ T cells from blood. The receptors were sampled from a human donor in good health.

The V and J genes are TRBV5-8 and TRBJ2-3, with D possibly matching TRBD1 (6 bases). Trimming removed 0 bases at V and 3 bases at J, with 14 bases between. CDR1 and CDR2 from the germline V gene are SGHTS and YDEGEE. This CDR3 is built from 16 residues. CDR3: CASSLAAYRVTDTQYF. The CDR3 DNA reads TGTGCCAGCAGCTTGGCCGCGTACAGGGTAACAGATACGCAGTATTTT.

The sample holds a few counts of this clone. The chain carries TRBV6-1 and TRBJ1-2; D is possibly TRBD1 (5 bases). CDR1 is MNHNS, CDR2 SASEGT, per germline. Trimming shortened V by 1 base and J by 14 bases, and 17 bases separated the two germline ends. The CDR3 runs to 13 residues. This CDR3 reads CASSEGSDRDVTF. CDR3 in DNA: TGTGCCAGCAGTGAAGGTTCGGACCGGGACGTAACCTTC.

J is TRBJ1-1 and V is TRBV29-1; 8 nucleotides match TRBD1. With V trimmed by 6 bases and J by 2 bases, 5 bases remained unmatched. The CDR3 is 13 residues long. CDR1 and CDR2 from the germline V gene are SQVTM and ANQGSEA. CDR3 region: CSVADRVNTEAFF. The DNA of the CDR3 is TGCAGCGTCGCGGACAGGGTCAACACTGAAGCTTTCTTT.

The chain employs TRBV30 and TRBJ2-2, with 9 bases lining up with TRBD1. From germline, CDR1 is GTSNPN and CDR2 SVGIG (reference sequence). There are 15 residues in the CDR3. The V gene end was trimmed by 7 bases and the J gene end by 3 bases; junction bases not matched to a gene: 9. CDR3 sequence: CASTDRGIYTGELFF. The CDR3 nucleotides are TGTGCCTCCACCGACAGGGGGATTTACACCGGGGAGCTGTTTTTT.

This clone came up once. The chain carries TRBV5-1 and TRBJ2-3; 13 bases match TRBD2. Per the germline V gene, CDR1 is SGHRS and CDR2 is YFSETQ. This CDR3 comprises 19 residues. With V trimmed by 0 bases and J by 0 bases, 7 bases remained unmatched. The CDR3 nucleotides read TGCGCCAGCAGCTTGGAAGGGGGACTAGCGGGGATAAGCACAGATACGCAGTATTTT. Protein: CASSLEGGLAGISTDTQYF.

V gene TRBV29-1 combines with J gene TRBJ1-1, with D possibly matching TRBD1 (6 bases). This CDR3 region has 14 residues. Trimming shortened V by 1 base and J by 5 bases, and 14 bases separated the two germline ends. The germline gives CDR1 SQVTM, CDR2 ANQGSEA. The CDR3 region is CSVEVRGRVTEAFF. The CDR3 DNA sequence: TGCAGCGTTGAAGTCCGGGGGCGCGTTACTGAAGCTTTCTTT.

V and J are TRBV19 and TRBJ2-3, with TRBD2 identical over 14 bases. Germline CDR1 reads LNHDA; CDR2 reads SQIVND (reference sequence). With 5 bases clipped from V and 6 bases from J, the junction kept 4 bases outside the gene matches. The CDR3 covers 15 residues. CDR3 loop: CASSGTSGSSDTQYF. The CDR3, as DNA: TGTGCCAGTAGTGGGACTAGCGGGAGTTCGGATACGCAGTATTTT.

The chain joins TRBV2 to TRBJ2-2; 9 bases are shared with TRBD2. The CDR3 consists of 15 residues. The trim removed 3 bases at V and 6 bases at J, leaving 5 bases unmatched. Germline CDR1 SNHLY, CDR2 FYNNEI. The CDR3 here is CASSDISGGAGELFF. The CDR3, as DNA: TGTGCCAGCAGTGACATTAGCGGGGGTGCCGGGGAGCTGTTTTTT.

The CDR3 DNA sequence: TGCGCCAGCAGTCAACGACAGGGTTTTGAGCAGTTCTTC. It yields the protein CASSQRQGFEQFF. V is TRBV23-1 and J is TRBJ2-1, with 7 bases matching TRBD1. TRBV23-1 is an ORF; its function is uncertain. V lost 2 bases, J lost 9 bases, and 4 bases stayed unmatched. The CDR3 sequence is 13 residues long.

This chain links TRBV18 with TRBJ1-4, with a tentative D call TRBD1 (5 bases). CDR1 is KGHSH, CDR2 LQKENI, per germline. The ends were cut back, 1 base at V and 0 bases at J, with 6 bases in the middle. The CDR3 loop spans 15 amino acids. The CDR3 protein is CASSPRDATNEKLFF. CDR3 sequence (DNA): TGTGCCAGCTCACCACGGGACGCAACTAATGAAAAACTGTTTTTT.

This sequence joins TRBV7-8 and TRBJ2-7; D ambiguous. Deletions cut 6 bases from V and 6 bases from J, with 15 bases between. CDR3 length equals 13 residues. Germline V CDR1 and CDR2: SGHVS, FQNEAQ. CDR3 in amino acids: CASSDGQYGEQYF. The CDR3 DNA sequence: TGTGCCAGCAGTGATGGGCAGTATGGCGAGCAGTACTTC. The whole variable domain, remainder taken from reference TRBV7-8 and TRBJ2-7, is GAGVSQSPRYKVAKRGQDVALRCDPISGHVSLFWYQQALGQGPEFLTYFQNEAQLDKSGLPSDRFFAERPEGSVSTLKIQRTQQEDSAVYLCASSDGQYGEQYFGPGTRLTVT.

CDR3 region: CASSLGGRLNQPQHF. The DNA of the CDR3 is TGCGCCAGCAGCTTGGGTGGACGGTTAAATCAGCCCCAGCATTTT. This chain uses TRBV5-1 with TRBJ1-5; D is undetermined. The germline V gene has CDR1 SGHRS and CDR2 YFSETQ. V was clipped by 0 bases and J by 4 bases, with 11 bases between them. The length of the CDR3 is 15 residues.

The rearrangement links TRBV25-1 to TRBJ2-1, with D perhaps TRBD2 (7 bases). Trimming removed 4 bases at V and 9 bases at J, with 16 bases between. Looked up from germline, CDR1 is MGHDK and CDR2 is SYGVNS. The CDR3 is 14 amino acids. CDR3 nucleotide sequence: TGTGCCAGCAGTGCAAGGGGGGGAGGGGGTGAGCAGTTCTTC. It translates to CASSARGGGGEQFF.

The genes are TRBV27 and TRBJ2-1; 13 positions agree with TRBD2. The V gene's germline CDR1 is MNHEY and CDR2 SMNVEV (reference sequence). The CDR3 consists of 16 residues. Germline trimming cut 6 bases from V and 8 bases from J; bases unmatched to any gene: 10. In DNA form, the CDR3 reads TGTGCCAGCAGCGCCAGGACTAGCGGGAGTTTCGATGAGCAGTTCTTC. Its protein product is CASSARTSGSFDEQFF.

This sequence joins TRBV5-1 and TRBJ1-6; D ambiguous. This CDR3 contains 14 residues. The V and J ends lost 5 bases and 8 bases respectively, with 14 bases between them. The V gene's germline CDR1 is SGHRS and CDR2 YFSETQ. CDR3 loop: CASSPGLSDSPLHF. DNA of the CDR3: TGCGCCAGCAGTCCCGGGCTATCGGATTCACCCCTCCACTTT.

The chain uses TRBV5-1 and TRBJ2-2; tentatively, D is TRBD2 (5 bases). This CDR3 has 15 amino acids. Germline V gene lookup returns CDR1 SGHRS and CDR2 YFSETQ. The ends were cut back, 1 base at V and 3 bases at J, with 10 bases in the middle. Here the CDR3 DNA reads TGCGCCAGCAGCTTGACCGCCGGGGACACCGGGGAGCTGTTTTTT. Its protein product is CASSLTAGDTGELFF.

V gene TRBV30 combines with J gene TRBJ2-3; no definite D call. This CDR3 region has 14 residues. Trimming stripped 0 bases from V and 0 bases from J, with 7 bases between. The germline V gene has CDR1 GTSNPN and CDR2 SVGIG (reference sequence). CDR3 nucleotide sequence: TGTGCCTGGAGTGTTAAATTGAGCACAGATACGCAGTATTTT. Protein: CAWSVKLSTDTQYF.

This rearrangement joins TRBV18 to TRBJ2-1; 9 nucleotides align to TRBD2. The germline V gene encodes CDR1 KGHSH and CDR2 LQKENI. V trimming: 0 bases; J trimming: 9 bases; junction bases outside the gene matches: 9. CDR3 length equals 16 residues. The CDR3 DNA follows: TGTGCCAGCTCACCACCGAGCGGTAGCGGGAGAGGTGAGCAGTTCTTC. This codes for CASSPPSGSGRGEQFF.